This TCR beta chain comes out of a study of blood T cell repertoires in COVID-19 (dated by TCRdb to about 2020). For the study in its entirety: Samples from collaborators originated in the United States, Italy and Spain and spanned both the acute and convalescent phases of COVID-19. The material from the prospective study consisted of cDNA or gDNA derived from T cells, B-cell-depleted T cells, or PBMCs. A freely available public database, intended as a resource for researchers studying the immune response to SARS-CoV-2, is where the repertoires were released. Deeply sampled blood TCRbeta repertoires from subjects exposed to, actively infected with, or recovered from COVID-19 were included in the dataset. Samples were obtained from the ongoing ImmuneRACE study (first 160 participants) and from 1,254 subjects provided by 6 global collaborators. The sample metadata nearly always contained a de-identified subject ID, COVID-19 status, age in years and sex. HLA class I and class II types, where available, came from metadata supplied by the sample provider rather than from assay-based typing.

The CDR3 spans 13 residues, from the cysteine through the phenylalanine. Only the CDR3 part of the read is kept: 39 bases, read in frame from the first base. TCRbeta CDR3 regions were amplified from genomic DNA by means of the immunoSEQ Assay, a bias-controlled multiplex PCR. In the authors' own workflow: Nucleated cell counts per sample were estimated from amplification of reference gene primers within the assay. To quantify the absolute abundance of each unique TCRbeta CDR3 rearrangement, sequence reads were collapsed and filtered. For each sample, productive Simpson clonality was calculated by taking the square root of Simpson's diversity index across productive rearrangements. The table was pulled from immuneACCESS by TCRdb, which kept in-frame rearrangements only. Such tables lose some clones; where checked, under half of the loss comes from unresolved V genes, and the rest has no known cause. Clonal size and the V and J genes are those of that table, whereas D and trimming came from the DNA. The sample contains about 120,000 clones, about 72% of them found a single time. The ten biggest clones cover less than 2.5% of the sample.

In regard to this clone: It has no known antigen specificity. Per-base quality was not reported, and no clone a single base away is much larger than it.

The investigation overall reported the following: How much clinical and demographic metadata was included differed by source and by participant, and the metadata was provided uncurated.

Each collaborating institution followed its own protocols to collect whole blood in K2EDTA tubes. Collaborator samples were shipped for TCRbeta analysis as frozen whole blood, isolated PBMCs, or DNA extracted from either sample type. The specimen sequenced was peripheral blood. The V gene is TRBV21-1 and the J gene is TRBJ2-7; TRBD2 is the table's D call and was not checked against the DNA. TRBV21-1 is a documented pseudogene. This clonotype was sampled from a woman in her 70s with acute or convalescent COVID-19. The CDR3: CAIPGLVVYEQYF. The sequenced DNA: TGTGCCATACCGGGACTAGTCGTCTACGAGCAGTACTTC.